The source of this TCR beta chain is a study of blood T cell repertoires in COVID-19. The wider study: Acute-phase and convalescent COVID-19 samples originated in the United States, Italy and Spain.

Clones were sequenced by immunoSEQ multiplex PCR, and TCRdb holds only the in-frame ones, with some missing. This table has fewer than 400,000 clones, approximately 86% appearing once. The CDR3 totals 17 residues. Trimming at V came to 1 base and at J to 10 bases, leaving 12 bases not matched to a gene. CDR1 and CDR2 from the germline V gene are LGHNT and FRNRAP. The chain is built from TRBV12-5 and TRBJ2-1; 11 nucleotides match TRBD1. Sequencing was carried out using peripheral blood. The source is a human donor in a cohort sampled during active COVID-19. CDR3 in DNA: TGTGCTAGTGGTTTGGGGAGGACAGGGGGCCTCCAGAAGGAGCAGTTCTTC. This encodes CASGLGRTGGLQKEQFF.